A single sample is the source of the 27 T cell receptor beta chains below, sequenced in a study of blood T cell repertoires in COVID-19. The data were produced by immunoSEQ multiplex PCR, yet TCRdb's version contains in-frame clones alone and is incomplete. The table shows a few hundred thousand clones, with around nine tenths occurring only once. Sequencing was carried out using PBMCs or T cells enriched from blood (not recorded which). Every receptor here comes from a woman aged 45-65 years who had been exposed to COVID-19.

CDR3 coding DNA: TGTGCCAGCAGCCGCGGCGAGACCCGATACAATGAGCAGTTCTTC. This translates into CASSRGETRYNEQFF. V usage is TRBV5-4 and J usage is TRBJ2-1, with D hard to call. V gave up 4 bases and J gave up 4 bases, with 15 bases separating them. Germline CDR1 SGHNT, CDR2 YYREEE (reference sequence). This CDR3 spans 15 amino acids.

The rearrangement links TRBV23-1 to TRBJ1-1; D remains unclear. TRBV23-1 is known as an ORF, though its function is uncertain. This CDR3 has 17 amino acids. Between the trimmed V and J ends, which lost 1 base and 8 bases, there was a span of 23 bases. In nucleotides, the CDR3 is TGCGCCAGCAGTCAATGCAGCAGGCCGGTATGTCGCCGAGAAGCTTTCTTT. It codes for CASSQCSRPVCRREAFF.

This clone counts as medium-sized. This chain joins TRBV12-3 or TRBV12-4 and TRBJ2-3, with D maybe TRBD2 (5 bases). The CDR3 extends over 13 amino acids. V lost 7 bases and J lost 13, with 21 bases in between. The CDR3 loop reads CASTDPRDSREYF. In DNA form, the CDR3 reads TGTGCCAGCACCGACCCCCGGGATTCTAGGGAGTATTTT.

The chain recombines TRBV18 with TRBJ1-6, with a possible D match to TRBD1 (6 bases). CDR1 KGHSH and CDR2 LQKENI come from the germline V gene. V gave up 5 bases and J gave up 7 bases, with 9 bases separating them. The CDR3 runs to 13 residues. The CDR3 protein is CASSRDTNSPLHF. The CDR3 DNA reads as TGTGCCAGCTCAAGGGACACCAATTCACCCCTCCACTTT. Full variable domain (missing parts from reference TRBV18 and TRBJ1-6): NAGVMQNPRHLVRRRGQEARLRCSPMKGHSHVYWYRQLPEEGLKFMVYLQKENIIDESGMPKERFSAEFPKEGPSILRIQQVVRGDSAAYFCASSRDTNSPLHFGNGTRLTVT.

The chain recombines TRBV19 with TRBJ2-3, with 15 bases identical to TRBD2. V shed 3 bases, J shed 9 bases, and the junction held 10 bases outside the gene matches. This CDR3 has 17 amino acids. Germline CDR1 LNHDA, CDR2 SQIVND (reference sequence). Here the CDR3 DNA reads TGTGCCAGTAGTATTGGACTAGCGGGGGGGCCAGGAAAGACGCAGTATTTT. It codes for CASSIGLAGGPGKTQYF.

This chain links TRBV7-6 with TRBJ2-2; 10 positions agree with TRBD1. This CDR3 contains 15 residues. J was trimmed by 4 bases and V by 5 bases; bases with no gene match: 4. CDR1 SGHVS and CDR2 FNYEAQ come from the germline V gene. DNA for the CDR3: TGTGCCAGCAGCCCGGACAGGGGGAGCACCGGGGAGCTGTTTTTT. Residues: CASSPDRGSTGELFF.

The J gene is TRBJ1-5, the V gene TRBV3-1 (or the pseudogene TRBV3-2); D uncertain. Trimming pared 1 base from V and 6 bases from J, leaving 7 bases between. Germline V lookup: CDR1 LGHDT, CDR2 YNNKEL (reference sequence). The CDR3 extends over 13 amino acids. CDR3 in amino acids: CASSQGSSQPQHF. DNA of the CDR3: TGTGCCAGCAGCCAAGGCTCGAGTCAGCCCCAGCATTTT.

This chain joins TRBV4-1 and TRBJ2-7; a weak D match, TRBD1 (6 bases). Germline V gene lookup returns CDR1 MGHRA and CDR2 YSYEKL. The CDR3 contains 16 residues. Trimming removed 6 bases from V and 0 bases from J, with 18 bases in between. CDR3 protein: CASSRGQSALSYEQYF. Here the CDR3 DNA reads TGCGCCAGCAGTCGTGGACAGAGTGCTCTCTCCTACGAGCAGTACTTC.

The DNA of the CDR3 is TGTGCCAGCAGTCCAACCAGGCATACGCAGTATTTT. Its protein product is CASSPTRHTQYF. The chain is built from TRBV28 and TRBJ2-3; D is uncertain. The CDR3 spans 12 residues. V dropped 5 bases and J dropped 7 bases, with 10 bases sitting between them. Germline V lookup: CDR1 MDHEN, CDR2 SYDVKM. The full variable domain, completed using reference TRBV28 and TRBJ2-3, is DVKVTQSSRYLVKRTGEKVFLECVQDMDHENMFWYRQDPGLGLRLIYFSYDVKMKEKGDIPEGYSVSREKKERFSLILESASTNQTSMYLCASSPTRHTQYFGPGTRLTVL.

The genes are TRBV5-4 and TRBJ2-7; D is perhaps TRBD2 (5 bases). From germline, CDR1 is SGHNT and CDR2 YYREEE (reference sequence). This CDR3 region has 14 residues. V lost 4 bases to trimming and J lost 4 bases, with 15 bases between them. This CDR3 reads CASSPTYSGYEQYF. CDR3 in DNA: TGTGCCAGCAGCCCGACCTATTCGGGATACGAGCAGTACTTC.

The genes are TRBV28 and TRBJ1-2; 9 bases fit TRBD1. The germline V gene has CDR1 MDHEN and CDR2 SYDVKM. V lost 7 bases and J lost 3; bases outside the gene matches: 6. The CDR3 contains 14 residues. The chain's CDR3 is CASTLTGGDYGYTF. Written as DNA, the CDR3 is TGTGCCAGCACCTTAACAGGGGGCGACTATGGCTACACCTTC.

This clone has a handful of counts. The chain is built from TRBV19 and TRBJ1-3, with 9 bases identical to TRBD1. In germline, CDR1 is LNHDA, CDR2 SQIVND (reference sequence). J lost 3 bases, V lost 6 bases, and 9 bases had no gene match. CDR3 length equals 16 residues. The CDR3 DNA follows: TGTGCCAGTAGAAACCCGGGACAGGGTAGTGGAAACACCATATATTTT. Translated: CASRNPGQGSGNTIYF.

The chain combines TRBV2 with TRBJ1-2; tentatively, D is TRBD1 (6 bases). This CDR3 has 13 amino acids. V shed 7 bases and J shed 6 bases, with 15 bases lying between them. Per the germline V gene, CDR1 is SNHLY and CDR2 is FYNNEI. The CDR3 DNA is TGTGCCAGCAAGGTAGAACAGGGCGATGGCTACACCTTC. Its protein product is CASKVEQGDGYTF.

The chain is built from TRBV29-1 and TRBJ1-1; perhaps TRBD1 as D (5 bases). The V end lost 3 bases, the J end lost 4 bases, and 12 bases lay between the germline ends. The CDR3 is made up of 13 amino acids. The germline V gene encodes CDR1 SQVTM and CDR2 ANQGSEA. CDR3 sequence: CSVEWGEGTEAFF. The CDR3 region has the DNA TGCAGCGTTGAGTGGGGCGAAGGCACTGAAGCTTTCTTT.

V is TRBV5-4 and J is TRBJ2-5, with a tentative D call TRBD2 (5 bases). Germline V gives CDR1 SGHNT, CDR2 YYREEE (reference sequence). The V end was cut by 4 bases, the J end by 2 bases, with 15 bases between. The CDR3 is 15 amino acids. CDR3 nucleotide sequence: TGTGCCAGCAGCCCCCACGCGGGTCATCAAGAGACCCAGTACTTC. This translates into CASSPHAGHQETQYF.

The V gene is TRBV7-9, the J gene TRBJ2-3; no firm D call. Germline CDR1 SEHNR, CDR2 FQNEAQ (reference sequence). The CDR3 extends over 15 amino acids. V was trimmed by 4 bases and J by 2 bases, leaving 13 bases between them. The CDR3 coding sequence is TGTGCCAGCAGCTCATCTATATCGTACACAGATACGCAGTATTTT. It codes for CASSSSISYTDTQYF.

V is TRBV5-8 and J is TRBJ2-5; 8 bases line up with TRBD2. V shed 5 bases and J 6 bases; nucleotides not matched to a gene: 21. The length of the CDR3 is 18 residues. The germline V gene encodes CDR1 SGHTS and CDR2 YDEGEE. CDR3 nucleotides: TGTGCCAGCAGTCGGGGGGGTGGTAGCGGCCAGCCCGGGAAGACCCAGTACTTC. This sequence encodes CASSRGGGSGQPGKTQYF.

The chain joins TRBV4-1 to TRBJ1-4; 9 bases align to TRBD1. CDR3 length: 17 residues. V was clipped by 1 base and J by 7 bases; unmatched bases: 10. CDR1 MGHRA and CDR2 YSYEKL come from the germline V gene. CDR3 sequence: CASSQGRLGTGSEKLFF. The DNA for the CDR3 is TGCGCCAGCAGCCAAGGTAGACTAGGGACAGGGAGTGAAAAACTGTTTTTT.

This chain joins TRBV20-1 and TRBJ1-5; tentative D call: TRBD1 (6 bases). Germline CDR1 is DFQATT and CDR2 is SNEGSKA (reference sequence). The CDR3 spans 11 residues. V was clipped by 4 bases and J by 12 bases, with 13 bases between them. The DNA for the CDR3 is TGCAGTGCTACCGGACAGTCTCTCCAGCATTTT. It codes for CSATGQSLQHF.

V and J are TRBV11-1 and TRBJ2-3, with 8 bases fitting TRBD1. Germline lookup yields CDR1 SGHAT and CDR2 FQDESV (reference sequence). The CDR3 runs to 15 residues. The J segment lost 2 bases and the V segment lost 5 bases, leaving 6 bases of the junction unmatched. Here the CDR3 reads CASSTRQGNTDTQYF. The CDR3 DNA reads as TGTGCCAGCAGCACGAGACAGGGGAACACAGATACGCAGTATTTT.

In this sample, this clone turned up once. The same CDR3 also results from other DNA sequences found in this sample. V usage is TRBV7-8 and J usage is TRBJ1-1; maybe TRBD1 (5 bases). This CDR3 comprises 15 residues. V lost 3 bases, J lost 1 base, and 12 bases lay in between. Germline V lookup: CDR1 SGHVS, CDR2 FQNEAQ. The CDR3: CASSLGLGGNTEAFF. The CDR3 bases are TGTGCCAGCAGCTTGGGGCTCGGGGGGAACACTGAAGCTTTCTTT.

The chain recombines TRBV5-4 with TRBJ2-7; 7 bases align to TRBD1. Germline V gives CDR1 SGHNT, CDR2 YYREEE (reference sequence). The CDR3 runs to 14 residues. The J segment lost 6 bases and the V segment lost 4 bases, leaving 10 bases of the junction unmatched. The CDR3 here is CASSTFDRAGEQYF. The DNA of the CDR3 is TGTGCCAGCAGCACATTCGACAGGGCTGGCGAGCAGTACTTC.

The V gene is TRBV6-5, the J gene TRBJ1-1, with 9 bases identical to TRBD1. Germline assignment: CDR1 MNHEY and CDR2 SVGAGI. The length of the CDR3 is 16 residues. Trimming removed 0 bases from V and 5 bases from J; junction bases left unmatched: 7. The DNA of the CDR3 is TGTGCCAGCAGTTACTCAAGAACAGGGGGCGAAACTGAAGCTTTCTTT. Its protein is CASSYSRTGGETEAFF.

J is TRBJ2-1 and V is TRBV27; 7 bases are a match to TRBD2. This CDR3 contains 16 residues. Looked up from germline, CDR1 is MNHEY and CDR2 is SMNVEV (reference sequence). The junction had 8 bases not matched to a gene; V was cut back by 2 bases and J by 4 bases. The CDR3 sequence is CASSLGGDYRYNEQFF. The DNA of the CDR3 is TGTGCCAGCAGTTTAGGCGGGGACTACAGATACAATGAGCAGTTCTTC.

The V gene is TRBV4-1, the J gene TRBJ2-6; TRBD1 matches at 8 bases. In germline, CDR1 is MGHRA, CDR2 YSYEKL. The CDR3 consists of 18 residues. After removal of 3 bases from V and 0 bases from J, the junction contained 7 bases not matched to a gene. CDR3 in DNA: TGCGCCAGCAGCCACATCGGACAGGGAGACTCTGGGGCCAACGTCCTGACTTTC. It translates to CASSHIGQGDSGANVLTF.

DNA of the CDR3: TGCGCCAGCCGACGGGAACTAGCGGTGGGGGAGACCCAGTACTTC. It translates to CASRRELAVGETQYF. The rearrangement links TRBV5-1 to TRBJ2-5; 8 positions match TRBD2. CDR1 is SGHRS and CDR2 is YFSETQ in the germline V gene. The V gene end was trimmed by 7 bases and the J gene end by 5 bases; junction bases not matched to a gene: 13. The CDR3 runs to 15 residues.

The chain combines TRBV3-1 (or the pseudogene TRBV3-2) with TRBJ1-1, with a possible D match to TRBD1 (5 bases). CDR3 length: 16 amino acids. Germline CDR1 LGHDT, CDR2 YNNKEL (reference sequence). V lost 2 bases, J lost 0 bases, and 13 bases lay in between. For the CDR3, the DNA is TGTGCCAGCAGCCAAACCCCACAGGCTATGAACACTGAAGCTTTCTTT. As protein: CASSQTPQAMNTEAFF.